The rows below give T cell receptor beta chains drawn from one sample of a study of regulatory T cells in long-lasting Graves disease. Via MiXCR, TCRdb re-called the multiplex PCR reads, giving one row per CDR3 protein. The sample shows over 650,000 distinct CDR3 sequences, about 30% of them seen only once. The source was peripheral blood mononuclear cells (PBMCs), collected when the disease was refractory, from a patient treated with antithyroid drugs. The source of these receptors is a female donor with Graves disease. Both conserved end residues are part of each CDR3. The D gene is left open where the match is weak. A clone size is listed for some rows: how often the clone was seen (once, few, many), or a class if it is expanded.

j_call d_call v_call clone_size cdr3_aa cdr3_nt
TRBJ1-1 . TRBV12-3/TRBV12-4 many CASHRGGGDTEAFF TGTGCCAGCCACCGTGGAGGGGGAGACACTGAAGCTTTCTTT
TRBJ1-6 . TRBV5-5 few CASSQGINNSPLHF TGTGCCAGCAGTCAGGGAATTAATAATTCACCCCTCCACTTT
TRBJ1-1 TRBD1 TRBV27 many CASARQGMNTEAFF TGTGCCAGCGCAAGACAGGGGATGAACACTGAAGCTTTCTTT
TRBJ2-5 TRBD2 TRBV19 . CASSMGRGFQETQYF TGTGCCAGTAGTATGGGGCGGGGGTTCCAAGAGACCCAGTACTTC
TRBJ2-4 . TRBV29-1 few CSVGVLAKNIQYF TGCAGCGTTGGGGTGCTAGCCAAAAACATTCAGTACTTC
TRBJ1-1 . TRBV6-1 many CASSDRENTEAFF TGTGCCAGCAGTGACAGGGAGAACACTGAAGCTTTCTTT
TRBJ1-1 . TRBV7-6 . CASSLLDRGEEAFF TGTGCCAGCAGCTTATTGGATCGGGGAGAAGAAGCTTTCTTT
TRBJ1-5 . TRBV19 . CASTRRGHNQPQHF TGTGCCAGTACCAGGAGGGGCCACAATCAGCCCCAGCATTTT
TRBJ2-2 TRBD1 TRBV30 few CAWTTGGRTGELFF TGTGCCTGGACCACAGGGGGACGGACCGGGGAGCTGTTTTTT
TRBJ2-1 TRBD2 TRBV20-1 . CSASTSGRYYNEQFF TGCAGTGCCAGCACTAGCGGGAGGTATTACAATGAGCAGTTCTTC
TRBJ1-2 . TRBV20-1 few CSADPTLGGYTF TGCAGTGCCGATCCGACTTTAGGGGGCTACACCTTC
TRBJ2-1 TRBD2 TRBV11-2 . CASTPGGRYNEQFF TGTGCCAGCACCCCGGGCGGGAGATACAATGAGCAGTTCTTC
TRBJ2-7 . TRBV6-1 . CASSPGTFTYEQYF TGTGCCAGCAGTCCAGGGACCTTTACCTACGAGCAGTACTTC
TRBJ1-4 TRBD1 TRBV27 few CASSSSWRTGAEKLFF TGTGCCAGCAGTTCCAGTTGGCGGACAGGGGCTGAAAAACTGTTTTTT
TRBJ2-7 . TRBV6-1 . CASSEATDYQQYF TGTGCCAGCAGTGAGGCGACAGACTACCAGCAGTACTTC
TRBJ2-2 TRBD1 TRBV14 few CASSQEWDRANTGELFF TGTGCCAGCAGCCAAGAGTGGGACAGGGCGAACACCGGGGAGCTGTTTTTT
TRBJ2-2 TRBD2 TRBV6-1 . CASSEGREGRTGELFF TGTGCCAGCAGTGAGGGTCGGGAGGGCCGGACCGGGGAGCTGTTTTTT
TRBJ1-4 . TRBV4-2 . CASSQDQSSWQGNEKLFF TGTGCCAGTAGCCAAGATCAATCGAGTTGGCAGGGAAATGAAAAACTGTTTTTT
TRBJ2-5 . TRBV29-1 few CSVEEKLETQYF TGCAGCGTTGAAGAAAAGTTAGAGACCCAGTACTTC
TRBJ1-1 . TRBV19 few CASSVKKNTEAFF TGTGCCAGTAGTGTTAAAAAAAACACTGAAGCTTTCTTT